The 20 T cell receptor beta chains presented below share a single source sample, sequenced in a study of CD8 T cells in Susac syndrome. Reverse transcription used roughly 0.45 to 1 ug RNA and random hexamers. TCRdb re-called the immunoSEQ multiplex PCR reads with MiXCR, one entry per CDR3 protein. The sample shows hundreds of thousands of distinct CDR3 sequences, 94% of them seen only once. The source material was CD4+ T cells from PBMCs. The receptors originated from a human donor with Susac syndrome.

In its sample, this clonotype was seen a few times. This chain links TRBV7-2 with TRBJ2-1; a possible D gene is TRBD2 (5 bases). Trimming cost V 5 bases and J 7 bases, with 15 bases left between them. CDR1 is SGHTA, CDR2 FQGNSA, per germline. The CDR3 consists of 14 residues. CDR3 amino acids: CASSPDPGGNEQFF. CDR3 sequence (DNA): TGTGCCAGCAGCCCCGACCCCGGAGGAAATGAGCAGTTCTTC.

The rearrangement joins TRBV14 to TRBJ1-4; D is perhaps TRBD1 (6 bases). Germline-derived CDR1 and CDR2 are SGHDN and FVKESK. CDR3 length: 16 amino acids. The V end was cut by 3 bases, the J end by 0 bases, with 11 bases between. CDR3 residues: CASSHLRTATNEKLFF. CDR3 nucleotides: TGTGCCAGCAGCCACCTTAGGACAGCAACTAATGAAAAACTGTTTTTT. Looking up the rest from reference TRBV14 and TRBJ1-4 gives the full variable domain: EAGVTQFPSHSVIEKGQTVTLRCDPISGHDNLYWYRRVMGKEIKFLLHFVKESKQDESGMPNNRFLAERTGGTYSTLKVQPAELEDSGVYFCASSHLRTATNEKLFFGSGTQLSVL.

The chain uses TRBV6-6 and TRBJ1-4; 9 nucleotides agree with TRBD1. The ends lost 8 bases at V and 8 bases at J; junction bases unmatched: 3. Germline assignment: CDR1 MNHNY and CDR2 SVGAGI (reference sequence). The CDR3 sequence is 12 residues long. The CDR3 sequence: CASGTGNEKLFF. CDR3 in DNA: TGTGCCAGCGGGACAGGGAACGAAAAACTGTTTTTT.

This clonotype appeared once. V is TRBV3-1 and J is TRBJ1-2; 11 positions agree with TRBD1. Germline CDR1 is LGHDT and CDR2 is YNNKEL (reference sequence). The CDR3 totals 14 residues. Trimming at V came to 5 bases and at J to 8 bases, leaving 7 bases not matched to a gene. The CDR3 DNA follows: TGTGCCAGCAGCTCCGGGACAGGGGGAAGCGGCTACACCTTC. This gives the protein CASSSGTGGSGYTF.

V is TRBV13 and J is TRBJ1-4; 7 nucleotides agree with TRBD1. Per germline, CDR1 PRHDT and CDR2 FYEKMQ (reference sequence). The J segment lost 8 bases and the V segment lost 4 bases, leaving 10 bases of the junction unmatched. The CDR3 runs 15 residues. The CDR3 loop reads CASSSGAGGGEKLFF. CDR3 nucleotide sequence: TGTGCCAGCAGCTCCGGTGCAGGGGGTGGGGAAAAACTGTTTTTT.

The chain combines TRBV14 with TRBJ2-1; unclear D gene. The V and J ends lost 2 bases and 1 base respectively, with 15 bases between them. This CDR3 has 17 amino acids. Germline V gene sequence: CDR1 SGHDN, CDR2 FVKESK. The CDR3 DNA follows: TGTGCCAGCAGCCAATGGTCGGAGACCGCGTCCTACAATGAGCAGTTCTTC. It codes for CASSQWSETASYNEQFF.

The chain is built from TRBV19 and TRBJ2-2, with D unclear. The V gene's germline CDR1 is LNHDA and CDR2 SQIVND (reference sequence). With 4 bases removed from V and 5 bases from J, the gap between germline ends came to 11 bases. The CDR3 totals 14 residues. For the CDR3, the DNA is TGTGCCAGTAGTAGTGGGGTAGGGACCGGGGAGCTGTTTTTT. Its translation is CASSSGVGTGELFF.

Only one count was recorded for this clonotype. The rearrangement joins TRBV9 to TRBJ1-6; unclear D gene. V dropped 1 base and J dropped 4 bases, with 12 bases sitting between them. The CDR3 extends over 16 amino acids. Germline assignment: CDR1 SGDLS and CDR2 YYNGEE. The CDR3 spells CASSVPIGPYNSPLHF. In DNA form, the CDR3 reads TGTGCCAGCAGCGTACCGATCGGGCCTTATAATTCACCCCTCCACTTT.

This rearrangement joins TRBV11-2 to TRBJ2-3, with D unresolved. The CDR3 is 14 amino acids. The germline V and J ends were trimmed by 6 bases and 1 base, with 11 bases remaining between them. Germline lookup yields CDR1 SGHAT and CDR2 FQNNGV. As DNA, the CDR3 is TGTGCCAGCAGGCAGACGGATCGCACAGATACGCAGTATTTT. It yields the protein CASRQTDRTDTQYF.

This sequence joins TRBV7-8 and TRBJ1-5; D might be TRBD1 (6 bases). Looked up from germline, CDR1 is SGHVS and CDR2 is FQNEAQ. The CDR3 totals 17 residues. The germline V and J ends were trimmed by 5 bases and 2 bases, with 19 bases remaining between them. This CDR3 reads CASSARTAGYGNQPQHF. In DNA form, the CDR3 reads TGTGCCAGCAGCGCCCGGACAGCCGGATACGGCAATCAGCCCCAGCATTTT.

This chain joins TRBV7-3 and TRBJ2-1, with 11 nucleotides matching TRBD2. CDR1 and CDR2 (germline): SGHTA, FQGTGA. V gave up 2 bases and J gave up 7 bases; unmatched junction bases: 10. This CDR3 comprises 17 residues. CDR3 residues: CASSLGSGGVFGNEQFF. CDR3 DNA sequence: TGTGCCAGCAGCTTAGGTAGCGGGGGGGTTTTTGGTAATGAGCAGTTCTTC. Variable domain in full (rest from reference TRBV7-3 and TRBJ2-1): GAGVSQTPSNKVTEKGKYVELRCDPISGHTALYWYRQSLGQGPEFLIYFQGTGAADDSGLPNDRFFAVRPEGSVSTLKIQRTERGDSAVYLCASSLGSGGVFGNEQFFGPGTRLTVL.

The rearrangement joins TRBV20-1 to TRBJ2-1; tentatively, D is TRBD1 or TRBD2 (5 bases each). V was trimmed by 6 bases and J by 8 bases, leaving 17 bases between them. Germline-derived CDR1 and CDR2 are DFQATT and SNEGSKA (reference sequence). The CDR3 has 13 amino acids. The CDR3 sequence is CSAERYEGHEQFF. The CDR3 DNA is TGCAGTGCGGAAAGATACGAGGGGCATGAGCAGTTCTTC.

The rearrangement links TRBV29-1 to TRBJ1-2; 9 positions agree with TRBD1. V lost 3 bases to trimming and J lost 6 bases; unmatched junction nucleotides: 2. CDR3 size: 12 residues. Per the germline V gene, CDR1 is SQVTM and CDR2 is ANQGSEA. CDR3 DNA sequence: TGCAGCGTTGATGACAGGGGGGATGGCTACACCTTC. Translated: CSVDDRGDGYTF.

The V call is TRBV3-1, the J call TRBJ2-7; D is uncertain. Germline lookup yields CDR1 LGHDT and CDR2 YNNKEL (reference sequence). The CDR3 is made up of 13 amino acids. V was trimmed by 0 bases and J by 3 bases, leaving 6 bases between them. The CDR3 region is CASSQDRHYEQYF. CDR3 DNA sequence: TGTGCCAGCAGCCAAGATCGCCACTACGAGCAGTACTTC.

The V gene is TRBV5-6, the J gene TRBJ2-5; TRBD1 matches at 9 bases. This CDR3 contains 14 residues. After removal of 4 bases from V and 7 bases from J, the junction contained 8 bases not matched to a gene. Per germline, CDR1 SGHDT and CDR2 YYEEEE. The CDR3 loop is CASSPDRGWGTQYF. In DNA form, the CDR3 reads TGTGCCAGCAGCCCGGACAGGGGATGGGGGACCCAGTACTTC.

The chain links TRBV24-1 to TRBJ2-1; the D is unclear. Trimming shortened V by 5 bases and J by 12 bases, and 19 bases separated the two germline ends. Germline V lookup: CDR1 KGHDR, CDR2 SFDVKD. This CDR3 is built from 14 residues. This CDR3 is CATSGDDTSVGQFF. The DNA of the CDR3 is TGTGCCACCAGTGGGGATGACACGTCCGTCGGGCAGTTCTTC.

The V gene is TRBV28, the J gene TRBJ2-7; 7 bases agree with TRBD1. This CDR3 has 15 residues. With V trimmed by 5 bases and J by 0 bases, 7 bases remained unmatched. The germline CDR1 and CDR2 sequences are MDHEN and SYDVKM. This CDR3 is CASSGRTGLSYEQYF. CDR3 bases: TGTGCCAGCAGTGGACGGACAGGCCTCTCCTACGAGCAGTACTTC.

V gene TRBV20-1 combines with J gene TRBJ2-1; 8 nucleotides line up with TRBD2. Losses at the gene ends were 0 bases for V and 4 bases for J; bases not matched to a gene: 8. In germline, CDR1 is DFQATT, CDR2 SNEGSKA (reference sequence). There are 16 residues in the CDR3. CDR3 protein: CSARDISSGDYNEQFF. In DNA, the CDR3 is TGCAGTGCTAGAGATATCAGTAGCGGGGATTACAATGAGCAGTTCTTC.

The chain couples TRBV19 to TRBJ1-1; D is possibly TRBD1 (6 bases). The CDR3 has 15 residues. The V end was cut by 6 bases, the J end by 1 base, with 15 bases between. Germline CDR1 is LNHDA and CDR2 is SQIVND (reference sequence). CDR3 sequence (DNA): TGTGCCAGTAGCAATTGGGACAAAGCGAACACTGAAGCTTTCTTT. It codes for CASSNWDKANTEAFF. Full variable domain (rest looked up from reference TRBV19 and TRBJ1-1): DGGITQSPKYLFRKEGQNVTLSCEQNLNHDAMYWYRQDPGQGLRLIYYSQIVNDFQKGDIAEGYSVSREKKESFPLTVTSAQKNPTAFYLCASSNWDKANTEAFFGQGTRLTVV.

The rearrangement links TRBV20-1 to TRBJ1-3, with a possible D match to TRBD1 (6 bases). The CDR3 sequence is 11 residues long. V was trimmed by 5 bases and J by 13 bases, leaving 15 bases between them. In germline, CDR1 is DFQATT, CDR2 SNEGSKA (reference sequence). CDR3 nucleotide sequence: TGCAGTGCTGCCGAAGGGGGGCGAATATATTTT. Translated, it gives CSAAEGGRIYF.